The 26 T cell receptor beta chains presented below share a single source sample, sequenced in a study of sequential checkpoint blockade in melanoma. The data were produced by immunoSEQ multiplex PCR, yet TCRdb's version contains in-frame clones alone and is incomplete. The top ten hold more than 1.5% of the sample, which has about 37,000 clones, under 35% seen once. Treatment noted: randomized to nivolumab then ipilimumab (arm A) or the reverse (arm B). The sample in question was tumor tissue (inferred from file names), obtained from a patient given nivolumab and ipilimumab in sequence. These receptors originate from a human donor with melanoma.

This clone was picked up a small number of times. J is TRBJ2-7 and V is TRBV28; D uncertain. V lost 5 bases, J lost 2 bases, and 19 bases lay in between. The CDR3 totals 16 residues. From germline, CDR1 is MDHEN and CDR2 SYDVKM. The DNA for the CDR3 is TGTGCCAGCAGTAAAAACGACGGAATTCGAGCCTACGAGCAGTACTTC. Its protein is CASSKNDGIRAYEQYF.

V is TRBV9 and J is TRBJ1-5; TRBD1 matches at 9 bases. Germline values: CDR1 SGDLS, CDR2 YYNGEE. This CDR3 has 15 residues. V lost 3 bases to trimming and J lost 5 bases; unmatched junction nucleotides: 6. CDR3 loop: CASSEPGQGHQPQHF. The CDR3 bases are TGTGCCAGCAGCGAACCGGGACAGGGACATCAGCCCCAGCATTTT.

The J gene is TRBJ1-2, the V gene TRBV28; D remains unclear. The length of the CDR3 is 14 residues. Per germline, CDR1 MDHEN and CDR2 SYDVKM. Trimming pared 2 bases from V and 8 bases from J, leaving 15 bases between. CDR3 protein: CASSLVMGPGGYTF. For the CDR3, the DNA is TGTGCCAGCAGTTTAGTCATGGGTCCGGGGGGCTACACCTTC.

The gene calls are TRBV6-7 and TRBJ2-2; D is ambiguous. TRBV6-7 is placed among ORFs of uncertain function. This CDR3 comprises 18 residues. V was shortened by 10 bases and J by 0 bases, with 24 bases between the two germline ends. CDR3 DNA: TGTGCCACCCATCGCCAGAGATCCGGACGGACGAACACCGGGGAGCTGTTTTTT. It codes for CATHRQRSGRTNTGELFF.

V gene TRBV15 combines with J gene TRBJ2-2; D possibly corresponds to TRBD2 (6 bases). Germline V lookup: CDR1 LNHNV, CDR2 YYDKDF (reference sequence). There are 17 residues in the CDR3. Trimming cost V 5 bases and J 0 bases, with 16 bases left between them. As DNA, the CDR3 is TGTGCCACCAGCCAAGCGGGCAGGAGCACGAACACCGGGGAGCTGTTTTTT. This encodes CATSQAGRSTNTGELFF.

This clone was detected only once. The CDR3 nucleotides are TGTGCCAGCTCACCACCTTGGGTGGGAGGAGAGACCCAGTACTTC. Encoded protein: CASSPPWVGGETQYF. The rearrangement joins TRBV18 to TRBJ2-5; possible D gene TRBD2, 6 bases. Germline CDR1 KGHSH, CDR2 LQKENI. The CDR3 has 15 amino acids. V shed 0 bases and J shed 4 bases, with 12 bases lying between them.

This clone has at least ten counts. This chain uses TRBV11-3 with TRBJ1-2; TRBD1 aligns across 10 bases. Germline V gene lookup returns CDR1 SGHNT and CDR2 YENEEA. After removal of 8 bases from V and 0 bases from J, the junction contained 3 bases not matched to a gene. The CDR3 extends over 14 amino acids. CDR3: CASEGTGANYGYTF. Here the CDR3 DNA reads TGTGCCAGCGAAGGGACAGGGGCTAACTATGGCTACACCTTC.

This rearrangement joins TRBV19 to TRBJ1-3; D not certain. This CDR3 has 13 residues. CDR1 LNHDA and CDR2 SQIVND come from the germline V gene (reference sequence). V gave up 7 bases and J gave up 14 bases, with 21 bases separating them. CDR3 in DNA: TGTGCCAGTATCTCCTCATCCTTATCCCATCTATATTTT. Amino acids: CASISSSLSHLYF.

This clone was seen a few times. J is TRBJ1-3 and V is TRBV30; no clear D. Germline V gene data show CDR1 as GTSNPN and CDR2 as SVGIG (reference sequence). Trimming left V 4 bases short and J 2 bases short, with 12 bases between. The length of the CDR3 is 14 residues. This CDR3 is CAWTLPAAGNTIYF. In nucleotides, the CDR3 is TGTGCCTGGACCTTGCCGGCAGCTGGAAACACCATATATTTT.

This clone showed up just a few times. The CDR3 loop reads CASRWDRRSNEQYF. The CDR3 region has the DNA TGTGCCAGCAGGTGGGACAGGCGCTCTAACGAGCAGTACTTC. The chain recombines TRBV6-8 with TRBJ2-7; 8 bases are shared with TRBD1. Germline loops: CDR1 MNHGY, CDR2 SAAAGT. There are 14 residues in the CDR3. V trimming: 6 bases; J trimming: 5 bases; junction bases outside the gene matches: 9.

In its sample, this clone was seen a few times. This chain connects TRBV28 to TRBJ2-1; either TRBD1 or TRBD2 may supply D (5 bases each). The CDR3 sequence is 13 residues long. Trimming pared 8 bases from V and 7 bases from J, leaving 15 bases between. In germline, CDR1 is MDHEN, CDR2 SYDVKM. The CDR3 loop reads CASRGQNPNEQFF. In nucleotides, the CDR3 is TGTGCCAGCCGGGGCCAGAACCCGAATGAGCAGTTCTTC.

In this sample, this clone turned up many times. The chain combines TRBV11-3 with TRBJ2-5; 9 bases line up with TRBD2. The CDR3 has 15 residues. Germline values: CDR1 SGHNT, CDR2 YENEEA. J was trimmed by 5 bases and V by 6 bases; bases with no gene match: 10. CDR3 residues: CASSREGTSLETQYF. In DNA, the CDR3 is TGTGCCAGCAGTCGAGAGGGGACTAGCCTGGAGACCCAGTACTTC. Complete variable domain (other parts from reference TRBV11-3 and TRBJ2-5): EAGVVQSPRYKIIEKKQPVAFWCNPISGHNTLYWYLQNLGQGPELLIRYENEEAVDDSQLPKDRFSAERLKGVDSTLKIQPAELGDSAVYLCASSREGTSLETQYFGPGTRLLVL.

This clone has a handful of counts. The gene calls are TRBV9 and TRBJ2-1; the D is unclear. The CDR3 consists of 14 residues. Germline V gene data show CDR1 as SGDLS and CDR2 as YYNGEE. The V and J ends lost 4 bases and 9 bases respectively, with 17 bases between them. The CDR3 sequence is CASSSPTQVGEQFF. For the CDR3, the DNA is TGTGCCAGCAGCTCCCCGACCCAAGTCGGTGAGCAGTTCTTC.

This clone has only a few counts. The chain recombines TRBV11-3 with TRBJ2-7, with 9 bases identical to TRBD1. The germline V gene encodes CDR1 SGHNT and CDR2 YENEEA. The length of the CDR3 is 15 residues. With V trimmed by 3 bases and J by 3 bases, 6 bases remained unmatched. CDR3 sequence: CASSFAGTGIYEQYF. CDR3 DNA: TGTGCCAGCAGCTTTGCCGGGACAGGGATCTACGAGCAGTACTTC.

The gene calls are TRBV9 and TRBJ2-7, with D hard to call. The germline V gene has CDR1 SGDLS and CDR2 YYNGEE. V shed 6 bases and J shed 4 bases, with 11 bases lying between them. This CDR3 has 12 residues. The CDR3 loop reads CASKQAIYEQYF. CDR3 nucleotide sequence: TGTGCCAGCAAGCAGGCCATTTACGAGCAGTACTTC.

The CDR3 DNA follows: TGCGCCAGCAGCCAAGAGGTAAACAGGATCTACGAGCAGTACTTC. This sequence encodes CASSQEVNRIYEQYF. The J gene is TRBJ2-7, the V gene TRBV1; TRBD1 is taken as the D call from the table, unchecked against the DNA. TRBV1 is given as a pseudogene. This CDR3 is 15 amino acids long.

V gene TRBV25-1 combines with J gene TRBJ2-2; D unclear. V shed 3 bases and J shed 7 bases, with 6 bases lying between them. CDR3 length: 12 residues. Germline-derived CDR1 and CDR2 are MGHDK and SYGVNS. The chain's CDR3 is CASSDSIGELFF. For the CDR3, the DNA is TGTGCCAGCAGTGATTCGATCGGGGAGCTGTTTTTT.

This clone was picked up a small number of times. The V and J genes are TRBV6-7 and TRBJ2-5, with 10 bases identical to TRBD2. TRBV6-7 is annotated as an ORF whose role is uncertain. The CDR3 has 13 residues. J gave up 4 bases and V 7 bases, and 3 bases lay outside the gene matches. This chain's CDR3 is CASTLAGVETQYF. As DNA, the CDR3 is TGTGCCAGCACTCTAGCGGGAGTAGAGACCCAGTACTTC.

This clone was seen a handful of times. The CDR3 coding sequence is TGTGCCAGCAGGACATTCAACACCGGGGAGCTGTTTTTT. This translates into CASRTFNTGELFF. The gene calls are TRBV6-8 and TRBJ2-2; no clear D gene. The germline V gene encodes CDR1 MNHGY and CDR2 SAAAGT. The CDR3 totals 13 residues. The V end lost 6 bases, the J end lost 2 bases, and 7 bases lay between the germline ends.

The chain uses TRBV28 and TRBJ1-1, with 8 bases aligning to TRBD1. The CDR3 has 15 amino acids. Germline V gene sequence: CDR1 MDHEN, CDR2 SYDVKM. Trimming at V came to 4 bases and at J to 0 bases, leaving 4 bases not matched to a gene. CDR3 sequence: CASSWDRIMNTEAFF. The CDR3 coding sequence is TGTGCCAGCAGTTGGGACAGGATCATGAACACTGAAGCTTTCTTT.

The chain recombines TRBV19 with TRBJ2-5, with 8 nucleotides matching TRBD2. Germline assignment: CDR1 LNHDA and CDR2 SQIVND (reference sequence). The trim removed 6 bases at V and 3 bases at J, leaving 6 bases unmatched. This CDR3 spans 14 amino acids. CDR3 loop: CASSQSGRKETQYF. The CDR3, as DNA: TGTGCCAGTAGCCAAAGCGGGAGAAAAGAGACCCAGTACTTC.

The chain couples TRBV18 to TRBJ2-1, with TRBD2 identical over 8 bases. The junction had 6 bases not matched to a gene; V was cut back by 2 bases and J by 9 bases. The CDR3 is 14 residues long. Germline-derived CDR1 and CDR2 are KGHSH and LQKENI. The CDR3 bases are TGTGCCAGCTCACCAAGGTTGCTAGCGGGTGAGCAGTTCTTC. It translates to CASSPRLLAGEQFF.

The chain links TRBV30 to TRBJ1-3; TRBD1 matches 7 bases. CDR1 and CDR2 from the germline V gene are GTSNPN and SVGIG (reference sequence). With V trimmed by 0 bases and J by 4 bases, 6 bases remained unmatched. There are 15 residues in the CDR3. The CDR3: CAWSVLDRVGNTIYF. CDR3 DNA sequence: TGTGCCTGGAGTGTTCTCGACAGGGTCGGAAACACCATATATTTT.

There are a few counts of this clone. CDR3 sequence reads: CASDRGVNTGELFF. The DNA for the CDR3 is TGTGCCAGCGACAGGGGAGTAAACACCGGGGAGCTGTTTTTT. V and J are TRBV28 and TRBJ2-2; 8 bases match TRBD1. The V gene's germline CDR1 is MDHEN and CDR2 SYDVKM. Losses at the gene ends were 8 bases for V and 2 bases for J; bases not matched to a gene: 4. CDR3 length equals 14 residues.

The gene calls are TRBV19 and TRBJ1-2; TRBD1 is a possible D gene (6 bases). CDR1 and CDR2 (germline): LNHDA, SQIVND (reference sequence). With 6 bases removed from V and 0 bases from J, the gap between germline ends came to 17 bases. This CDR3 region has 16 residues. CDR3: CASSRPDRPPNYGYTF. Here the CDR3 DNA reads TGTGCCAGTAGCAGACCCGACAGGCCTCCTAACTATGGCTACACCTTC.

This chain connects TRBV9 to TRBJ2-6; D remains unclear. The V end was cut by 2 bases, the J end by 2 bases, with 14 bases between. The germline gives CDR1 SGDLS, CDR2 YYNGEE. The CDR3 contains 17 residues. The chain's CDR3 is CASSVALDLPGANVLTF. The CDR3 DNA sequence: TGTGCCAGCAGCGTCGCCCTAGACCTCCCTGGGGCCAACGTCCTGACTTTC.